What follows are 22 T cell receptor beta chains derived from one specimen sequenced in a study of T cells and Merkel cell carcinoma outcomes. Clones were read by immunoSEQ multiplex PCR, and TCRdb kept only the in-frame ones, dropping some. The sample lists 1,500 to 2,000 clones; 93% were seen once. Sequenced sample: tumor tissue from Merkel cell carcinoma. The receptors stem from a human donor with Merkel cell carcinoma.

The CDR3 sequence is CASSAGPYLEQFF. CDR3 sequence (DNA): TGCGCCAGCTCAGCGGGTCCCTACCTTGAGCAGTTCTTC. V usage is TRBV10-2 and J usage is TRBJ2-1, with a possible D match to TRBD2 (6 bases). V lost 8 bases and J lost 9, with 17 bases in between. The CDR3 runs to 13 residues. Germline V gives CDR1 WSHSY, CDR2 SAAADI.

The CDR3 DNA reads TGTGCCAGTACCTCGGGACTCAGAAGTGGCGGGGAGCTGTTTTTT. Protein: CASTSGLRSGGELFF. This chain uses TRBV19 with TRBJ2-2; possible D gene TRBD2, 6 bases. The V gene's germline CDR1 is LNHDA and CDR2 SQIVND (reference sequence). This CDR3 has 15 amino acids. Trimming pared 7 bases from V and 7 bases from J, leaving 19 bases between.

V gene TRBV7-6 combines with J gene TRBJ2-1, with D maybe TRBD1 (6 bases). V was cut by 1 base and J by 7 bases, with 11 bases left in between. Germline CDR1 is SGHVS and CDR2 is FNYEAQ. This CDR3 spans 14 amino acids. CDR3 amino acids: CASSLGTGRNEQFF. The CDR3 DNA follows: TGTGCCAGCAGCTTAGGAACAGGGAGAAATGAGCAGTTCTTC.

This chain connects TRBV9 to TRBJ2-2; D is tentatively TRBD1 or TRBD2 (5 bases each). In germline, CDR1 is SGDLS, CDR2 YYNGEE. The CDR3 consists of 14 residues. The germline V and J ends were trimmed by 0 bases and 7 bases, with 10 bases remaining between them. CDR3 coding DNA: TGTGCCAGCAGCGTAGGGGACGGCATCGGGGAGCTGTTTTTT. Its protein product is CASSVGDGIGELFF.

V and J are TRBV5-1 and TRBJ2-6, with D perhaps TRBD1 (6 bases). V shed 3 bases and J shed 7 bases, with 17 bases lying between them. This CDR3 is 16 amino acids long. The V gene's germline CDR1 is SGHRS and CDR2 YFSETQ. The CDR3 DNA reads TGCGCCAGCAGCTCCCAGGGACAATTTTTAGCCAACGTCCTGACTTTC. Translated: CASSSQGQFLANVLTF.

The V call is TRBV7-9, the J call TRBJ2-7, with D perhaps TRBD1 or TRBD2 (7 bases each). The germline V gene has CDR1 SEHNR and CDR2 FQNEAQ (reference sequence). The V end lost 5 bases, the J end lost 3 bases, and 14 bases lay between the germline ends. The CDR3 runs 14 residues. CDR3 in DNA: TGTGCCAGCAGCATGGCAGGGGGGGGCTACGAGCAGTACTTC. It translates to CASSMAGGGYEQYF.

The V and J genes are TRBV9 and TRBJ1-2; D might be TRBD1 (5 bases). The CDR3 sequence is 12 residues long. Trimming stripped 5 bases from V and 4 bases from J, with 9 bases between. The V gene's germline CDR1 is SGDLS and CDR2 YYNGEE. The CDR3 DNA follows: TGTGCCAGCAGAACAGGAGTCTATGGCTACACCTTC. Translating it yields CASRTGVYGYTF.

The CDR3 here is CAPPEPSVCEQYF. In DNA form, the CDR3 reads TGTGCCCCCCCTGAGCCCTCCGTTTGCGAGCAGTACTTC. This chain links TRBV15 with TRBJ2-7; D is undetermined. The CDR3 has 13 amino acids. Germline V gives CDR1 LNHNV, CDR2 YYDKDF (reference sequence). V was shortened by 11 bases and J by 6 bases, with 20 bases between the two germline ends.

V usage is TRBV7-3 and J usage is TRBJ2-7, with 8 bases identical to TRBD2. V gave up 3 bases and J gave up 2 bases; unmatched junction bases: 6. The germline CDR1 and CDR2 sequences are SGHTA and FQGTGA. This CDR3 comprises 15 residues. The CDR3 DNA sequence: TGTGCCAGCAGCTTGCTACCGGGAGGGACCTACGAGCAGTACTTC. This codes for CASSLLPGGTYEQYF.

The J gene is TRBJ2-1, the V gene TRBV2; TRBD2 aligns across 9 bases. Germline V gene lookup returns CDR1 SNHLY and CDR2 FYNNEI. CDR3 size: 13 residues. V trimming: 6 bases; J trimming: 12 bases; junction bases outside the gene matches: 9. The CDR3 DNA is TGTGCCAGCAGAGAAAACGGACTAGCGTGGCAGTTCTTC. Translating it yields CASRENGLAWQFF.

V and J are TRBV5-5 and TRBJ2-2; TRBD1 is a possible D gene (6 bases). The CDR3 is 16 residues long. CDR1 is SGHKS, CDR2 YYEKEE, per germline (reference sequence). V lost 3 bases and J lost 5, with 17 bases in between. CDR3: CASSSTGNVQTGELFF. CDR3 in DNA: TGTGCCAGCAGCTCCACAGGGAACGTGCAGACCGGGGAGCTGTTTTTT.

The chain uses TRBV11-1 and TRBJ2-7; no definite D call. The CDR3 loop spans 15 amino acids. Germline CDR1 is SGHAT and CDR2 is FQDESV (reference sequence). V was trimmed by 5 bases and J by 6 bases, leaving 20 bases between them. This chain's CDR3 is CASSRGRTDLSEQYF. As DNA, the CDR3 is TGTGCCAGCAGCCGCGGTAGGACGGACCTCAGCGAGCAGTACTTC. Supplemented by reference TRBV11-1 and TRBJ2-7, the full variable domain reads EAEVAQSPRYKITEKSQAVAFWCDPISGHATLYWYRQILGQGPELLVQFQDESVVDDSQLPKDRFSAERLKGVDSTLKIQPAELGDSAMYLCASSRGRTDLSEQYFGPGTRLTVT.

This sequence joins TRBV6-1 and TRBJ1-5; D possibly corresponds to TRBD1 (6 bases). Germline lookup yields CDR1 MNHNS and CDR2 SASEGT. The CDR3 contains 14 residues. Trimming stripped 4 bases from V and 3 bases from J, with 10 bases between. The CDR3 sequence: CASSVQGFNQPQHF. The CDR3 region has the DNA TGTGCCAGCAGTGTACAGGGTTTCAATCAGCCCCAGCATTTT.

The V gene is TRBV29-1, the J gene TRBJ2-1; D uncertain. The CDR3 extends over 12 amino acids. Per germline, CDR1 SQVTM and CDR2 ANQGSEA. V lost 3 bases, J lost 8 bases, and 11 bases lay in between. CDR3 protein: CSVDGDRDEQFF. The CDR3 DNA reads TGCAGCGTTGATGGGGATAGGGATGAGCAGTTCTTC.

The chain employs TRBV7-8 and TRBJ2-7; 7 nucleotides match TRBD1. V shed 1 base, J shed 4 bases, and the junction held 4 bases outside the gene matches. Per the germline V gene, CDR1 is SGHVS and CDR2 is FQNEAQ. There are 14 residues in the CDR3. The CDR3 is CASSLVPTGYEQYF. The DNA for the CDR3 is TGTGCCAGCAGCTTAGTCCCGACAGGGTACGAGCAGTACTTC.

This chain uses TRBV9 with TRBJ2-1; 9 nucleotides align to TRBD2. CDR1 SGDLS and CDR2 YYNGEE come from the germline V gene. V was clipped by 3 bases and J by 12 bases; unmatched bases: 13. CDR3 length: 15 amino acids. The CDR3 coding sequence is TGTGCCAGCAGCGGAGGAAGCGGGGGGCCGGGAGGGCAGTTCTTC. Encoded protein: CASSGGSGGPGGQFF.

The CDR3, as DNA: TGCGCCAGCAGTCAATCGGAACCGCGCGGGGGGGCCTCGGGTAATGAGCAGTTCTTC. This translates into CASSQSEPRGGASGNEQFF. The chain recombines TRBV23-1 with TRBJ2-1; 9 bases agree with TRBD2. TRBV23-1 qualifies as an ORF whose function is uncertain. This CDR3 is 19 amino acids long. V gave up 0 bases and J gave up 7 bases; unmatched junction bases: 16.

The genes are TRBV7-9 and TRBJ1-4, with D hard to call. V was cut by 5 bases and J by 5 bases, with 12 bases left in between. Germline values: CDR1 SEHNR, CDR2 FQNEAQ (reference sequence). This CDR3 contains 14 residues. Here the CDR3 DNA reads TGTGCCAGCAGCGTTGACGGGAGGAATGAAAAACTGTTTTTT. This gives the protein CASSVDGRNEKLFF. Using reference TRBV7-9 and TRBJ1-4 for the parts outside the CDR3, the full variable domain is DTGVSQNPRHKITKRGQNVTFRCDPISEHNRLYWYRQTLGQGPEFLTYFQNEAQLEKSRLLSDRFSAERPKGSFSTLEIQRTEQGDSAMYLCASSVDGRNEKLFFGSGTQLSVL.

The chain joins TRBV11-3 to TRBJ2-3; 7 nucleotides agree with TRBD1. Germline V gene lookup returns CDR1 SGHNT and CDR2 YENEEA. The CDR3 is 16 amino acids. After removal of 4 bases from V and 0 bases from J, the junction contained 7 bases not matched to a gene. DNA of the CDR3: TGTGCCAGCAGCTCAGGACAGGTTTCTAGCACAGATACGCAGTATTTT. Its translation is CASSSGQVSSTDTQYF.

The chain has TRBV7-3 and TRBJ2-3, with 11 bases that match TRBD2. J gave up 0 bases and V 2 bases, and 4 bases lay outside the gene matches. This CDR3 region has 17 residues. CDR1 and CDR2 from the germline V gene are SGHTA and FQGTGA. CDR3 sequence reads: CASSLHGTSGSTDTQYF. DNA for the CDR3: TGTGCCAGCAGCTTACATGGGACTAGCGGCAGCACAGATACGCAGTATTTT.

The rearrangement links TRBV27 to TRBJ1-5; no definite D call. The V gene lost 6 bases and the J gene lost 1 base, with 10 bases spanning the gap. Germline V CDR1 and CDR2: MNHEY, SMNVEV (reference sequence). The CDR3 extends over 14 amino acids. CDR3 amino acids: CASSDRQSNQPQHF. The CDR3 DNA sequence: TGTGCCAGCAGCGATAGGCAGAGCAATCAGCCCCAGCATTTT.

The chain carries TRBV4-1 and TRBJ2-7; TRBD2 matches 11 bases. CDR3 length equals 17 residues. The V and J ends lost 4 bases and 2 bases, in that order; junction bases with no gene match: 10. The germline CDR1 and CDR2 sequences are MGHRA and YSYEKL. The CDR3 here is CASSPGRGLAEPYEQYF. In DNA, the CDR3 is TGCGCCAGCAGCCCAGGACGGGGACTAGCGGAGCCCTACGAGCAGTACTTC.